This T cell receptor beta chain stems from a study of blood T cells in healthy people across ages. V shed 3 bases and J shed 3 bases, with 15 bases lying between them. This CDR3 has 15 amino acids. Germline V CDR1 and CDR2: SNHLY, FYNNEI. Then a second PCR, running roughly 6 to 11 cycles, was carried out with a sample-barcoded 5' primer and a J-beta primer mix. Via MiXCR, TCRdb re-called the 5' RACE reads, giving one row per CDR3 protein. The sample consists of 600,000 to 1,000,000 distinct CDR3 sequences, 20% to 25% of them appearing once. These data also featured in a second study, about T cells of mothers and their children. This second report adds: It was through the M1S primer of the second PCR that sample barcodes and 2-4 random nucleotides were added.

This TCR came from a boy between 10 and 17 years old in good health. V gene TRBV2 combines with J gene TRBJ2-7; D is uncertain. Sequenced: blood. DNA of the CDR3: TGTGCCAGCAGTGAGTCCCAGATAAACTTCTACGAGCAGTACTTC. Translation gives CASSESQINFYEQYF.